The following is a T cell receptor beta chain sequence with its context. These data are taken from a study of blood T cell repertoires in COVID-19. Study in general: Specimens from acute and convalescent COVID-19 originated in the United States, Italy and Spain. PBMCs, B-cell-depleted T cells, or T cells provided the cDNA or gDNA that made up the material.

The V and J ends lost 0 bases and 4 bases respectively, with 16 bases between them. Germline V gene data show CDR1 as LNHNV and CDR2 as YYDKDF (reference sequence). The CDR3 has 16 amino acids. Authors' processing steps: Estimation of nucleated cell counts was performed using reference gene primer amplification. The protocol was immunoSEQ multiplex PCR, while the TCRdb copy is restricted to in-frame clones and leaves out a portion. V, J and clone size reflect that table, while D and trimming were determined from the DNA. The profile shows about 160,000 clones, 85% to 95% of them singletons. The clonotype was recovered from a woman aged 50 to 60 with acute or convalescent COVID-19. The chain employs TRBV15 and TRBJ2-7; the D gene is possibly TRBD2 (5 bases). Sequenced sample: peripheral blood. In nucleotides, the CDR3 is TGTGCCACCAGCAGAGATGTCAGCGGATGGTTATACGAGCAGTACTTC. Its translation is CATSRDVSGWLYEQYF.